Below are 32 T cell receptor beta chains sequenced from a single sample in a study of cytomegalovirus exposure and HLA in healthy donors (dated by TCRdb to about 2017). Receptors were amplified or captured by the immunoSEQ multiplex PCR assay. For the multiplex PCR, a mixture combining 60 forward primers for TCR Vbeta segments and 13 reverse primers for TCR Jbeta segments was used. TCRdb took this table from immuneACCESS and kept in-frame rearrangements with V and J called. Such tables lack part of the clones; where checked against another copy, unresolved V genes explain under half of the gap, and the rest is unexplained. The sample yields 150,000 to 200,000 clones; roughly 73% were counted once. The ten largest clones capture about 4.9% of the sample. Sequences were obtained from PBMCs. Receptors were obtained from a male donor in good health and CMV-seronegative.

This rearrangement joins TRBV19 to TRBJ2-4, with D unresolved. CDR1 LNHDA and CDR2 SQIVND come from the germline V gene (reference sequence). The CDR3 length is 17 residues. V gave up 0 bases and J gave up 8 bases, with 20 bases separating them. The CDR3 reads CASSIDLETVWSDIQYF. CDR3 nucleotides: TGTGCCAGTAGTATAGATCTGGAGACCGTTTGGAGTGACATTCAGTACTTC.

There are a few counts of this clone. The rearrangement joins TRBV10-3 to TRBJ2-5; D ambiguous. V was clipped by 0 bases and J by 10 bases, with 9 bases between them. The CDR3 loop spans 12 amino acids. Per the germline V gene, CDR1 is ENHRY and CDR2 is SYGVKD. CDR3 sequence reads: CAISESLGDQYF. Written as DNA, the CDR3 is TGTGCCATCAGTGAGTCATTAGGAGACCAGTACTTC.

J is TRBJ1-5 and V is TRBV4-3, with D unresolved. Germline V gives CDR1 LGHNA, CDR2 YSLEER. The CDR3 has 13 amino acids. V was trimmed by 0 bases and J by 7 bases, leaving 7 bases between them. CDR3 residues: CASSQDHSQPQHF. DNA of the CDR3: TGCGCCAGCAGCCAAGATCATTCACAGCCCCAGCATTTT.

Remarks on this clone: This specimen includes other DNA sequences encoding the same CDR3. This sequence joins TRBV7-9 and TRBJ1-2; TRBD1 might be the D (5 bases). The CDR3 has 14 residues. V was shortened by 0 bases and J by 7 bases, with 12 bases between the two germline ends. Germline V gene sequence: CDR1 SEHNR, CDR2 FQNEAQ (reference sequence). CDR3: CASSLAGGEGGYTF. CDR3 DNA: TGTGCCAGCAGCTTAGCGGGGGGTGAGGGTGGCTACACCTTC.

This clone came up many times. This chain uses TRBV19 with TRBJ2-7; D might be TRBD2 (5 bases). Trimming took off 10 bases at V and 4 bases at J, with 11 bases between the two ends. Per the germline V gene, CDR1 is LNHDA and CDR2 is SQIVND (reference sequence). The CDR3 covers 11 residues. This chain's CDR3 is CATLGGYEQYF. CDR3 sequence (DNA): TGTGCCACTCTGGGCGGGTACGAGCAGTACTTC. The full variable domain, its missing parts supplied by reference TRBV19 and TRBJ2-7, is DGGITQSPKYLFRKEGQNVTLSCEQNLNHDAMYWYRQDPGQGLRLIYYSQIVNDFQKGDIAEGYSVSREKKESFPLTVTSAQKNPTAFYLCATLGGYEQYFGPGTRLTVT.

This clone has a single count. The chain has TRBV5-4 and TRBJ1-4, with D tentatively TRBD1 (5 bases). Trimming stripped 2 bases from V and 2 bases from J, with 10 bases between. Germline lookup yields CDR1 SGHNT and CDR2 YYREEE (reference sequence). CDR3 length: 15 residues. CDR3 DNA: TGTGCCAGCAGCTTAGAATGGGGCACTAATGAAAAACTGTTTTTT. This sequence encodes CASSLEWGTNEKLFF.

The chain employs TRBV6-6 and TRBJ1-5, with 8 bases identical to TRBD1. The CDR3 extends over 14 amino acids. The V gene end was trimmed by 6 bases and the J gene end by 4 bases; junction bases not matched to a gene: 5. Per the germline V gene, CDR1 is MNHNY and CDR2 is SVGAGI (reference sequence). Written as DNA, the CDR3 is TGTGCCAGCAGACGGACAGGGCGTAATCAGCCCCAGCATTTT. It encodes CASRRTGRNQPQHF.

The chain combines TRBV28 with TRBJ2-7, with a possible D match to TRBD2 (5 bases). The CDR3 spans 14 residues. Trimming left V 7 bases short and J 7 bases short, with 20 bases between. Germline V gene data show CDR1 as MDHEN and CDR2 as SYDVKM. The CDR3 is CASKARLASGEQYF. Here the CDR3 DNA reads TGTGCCAGCAAAGCCCGGCTAGCATCGGGGGAGCAGTACTTC.

This clone was observed once. CDR3 amino acids: CASSSHRGGKNTGELFF. The CDR3 DNA is TGTGCCAGCAGTTCCCACCGGGGGGGGAAGAACACCGGGGAGCTGTTTTTT. V is TRBV28 and J is TRBJ2-2, with 8 bases matching TRBD2. Germline loops: CDR1 MDHEN, CDR2 SYDVKM. CDR3 size: 17 residues. The V gene end was trimmed by 4 bases and the J gene end by 1 base; junction bases not matched to a gene: 8.

V usage is TRBV5-1 and J usage is TRBJ1-2; D is uncertain. Germline assignment: CDR1 SGHRS and CDR2 YFSETQ. The V end lost 0 bases, the J end lost 2 bases, and 8 bases lay between the germline ends. The CDR3 length is 14 residues. The CDR3 sequence is CASSLAGINYGYTF. CDR3 nucleotides: TGCGCCAGCAGCTTGGCCGGGATCAACTATGGCTACACCTTC.

This clone is a singleton in its sample. This chain connects TRBV27 to TRBJ1-4; D gene unclear. Germline CDR1 and CDR2: MNHEY and SMNVEV (reference sequence). CDR3 length equals 14 residues. Trimming removed 5 bases at V and 8 bases at J, with 15 bases between. The CDR3 is CASSAYSLREKLFF. The CDR3 bases are TGTGCCAGCAGTGCCTACAGTCTTAGAGAAAAACTGTTTTTT.

In its sample, this clone was seen once. The chain couples TRBV7-9 to TRBJ1-2, with 10 positions matching TRBD1. The CDR3 covers 13 residues. The V segment lost 5 bases and the J segment 7 bases; nucleotides outside the gene matches: 4. Germline CDR1 and CDR2: SEHNR and FQNEAQ (reference sequence). CDR3 residues: CASSQTGGSGYTF. CDR3 bases: TGTGCCAGCAGCCAGACAGGGGGCAGTGGCTACACCTTC.

This sequence joins TRBV27 and TRBJ2-3, with 10 bases that match TRBD2. With 7 bases clipped from V and 1 base from J, the junction kept 5 bases outside the gene matches. CDR3 length: 15 residues. From germline, CDR1 is MNHEY and CDR2 SMNVEV (reference sequence). The CDR3 nucleotides read TGTGCCAGCACCAACAGCGGGGGGGGCACAGATACGCAGTATTTT. Translation: CASTNSGGGTDTQYF.

J is TRBJ1-5 and V is TRBV21-1; TRBD1 was called by the table and not checked on the DNA. TRBV21-1 is a documented pseudogene. The CDR3 extends over 22 amino acids. CDR3 DNA: TGTGCCAGCAGCAAGATGATTACCAGGCCGGGACAGGAGATCGGGGCGGGTCAGCCCCAGCATTTT. Translating gives CASSKMITRPGQEIGAGQPQHF.

This clone has only a few counts. CDR3 region: CASTKGQGYEQYF. The CDR3 DNA reads as TGTGCCAGCACCAAAGGACAGGGCTACGAGCAGTACTTC. The chain uses TRBV7-8 and TRBJ2-7; 8 nucleotides match TRBD1. CDR1 is SGHVS, CDR2 FQNEAQ, per germline. J lost 3 bases, V lost 7 bases, and 5 bases had no gene match. This CDR3 spans 13 amino acids.

The chain carries TRBV27 and TRBJ2-3; 10 bases fit TRBD2. Germline loops: CDR1 MNHEY, CDR2 SMNVEV (reference sequence). The CDR3 consists of 19 residues. The trim removed 7 bases at V and 0 bases at J, leaving 16 bases unmatched. CDR3 loop: CASIARDRRAGGSTDTQYF. Here the CDR3 DNA reads TGTGCCAGCATCGCCCGGGACAGAAGAGCGGGAGGGAGCACAGATACGCAGTATTTT.

The count of this clone is one. The chain links TRBV7-6 to TRBJ1-1; D not certain. This CDR3 is 14 amino acids long. The germline V and J ends were trimmed by 5 bases and 2 bases, with 12 bases remaining between them. The germline V gene encodes CDR1 SGHVS and CDR2 FNYEAQ. The CDR3 nucleotides read TGTGCCAGCAGCCCACCCCGCGTAAACACTGAAGCTTTCTTT. Amino acids: CASSPPRVNTEAFF.

This clone was recorded only once. The chain uses TRBV11-2 and TRBJ2-5; a possible D gene is TRBD1 (6 bases). CDR1 is SGHAT, CDR2 FQNNGV, per germline. This CDR3 region has 17 residues. V lost 1 base to trimming and J lost 1 base, with 16 bases between them. The CDR3 DNA is TGTGCCAGCAGCTTAGCGGGCCAGGGGAACCGCCAAGAGACCCAGTACTTC. This gives the protein CASSLAGQGNRQETQYF.

V is TRBV30 and J is TRBJ2-1; the D gene is possibly TRBD1 (5 bases). V shed 2 bases and J shed 8 bases, with 10 bases lying between them. Germline CDR1 reads GTSNPN; CDR2 reads SVGIG (reference sequence). This CDR3 region has 12 residues. CDR3 region: CAWSPPGYEQFF. CDR3 sequence (DNA): TGTGCCTGGAGTCCCCCAGGGTATGAGCAGTTCTTC.

The rearrangement links TRBV5-1 to TRBJ2-7; TRBD1 matches 9 bases. The germline CDR1 and CDR2 sequences are SGHRS and YFSETQ. The CDR3 runs 14 residues. V dropped 7 bases and J dropped 2; count of bases not matched to a gene: 7. DNA of the CDR3: TGCGCCAGCCGCGCCGACAGGGGGACCTACGAGCAGTACTTC. Its translation is CASRADRGTYEQYF.

The V gene is TRBV19, the J gene TRBJ2-1; 14 nucleotides match TRBD2. V was pared by 5 bases and J by 10 bases, with 10 bases of the junction left unmatched. The CDR3 runs 16 residues. The germline V gene encodes CDR1 LNHDA and CDR2 SQIVND (reference sequence). In DNA, the CDR3 is TGTGCCAGTAGTGGCGGGGGACTAGCGGGGGTTAACGAGCAGTTCTTC. Its protein product is CASSGGGLAGVNEQFF. Variable domain in full (rest from reference TRBV19 and TRBJ2-1): DGGITQSPKYLFRKEGQNVTLSCEQNLNHDAMYWYRQDPGQGLRLIYYSQIVNDFQKGDIAEGYSVSREKKESFPLTVTSAQKNPTAFYLCASSGGGLAGVNEQFFGPGTRLTVL.

The rearrangement links TRBV5-1 to TRBJ1-4; 9 bases map to TRBD1. In germline, CDR1 is SGHRS, CDR2 YFSETQ. This CDR3 is built from 15 residues. After removal of 0 bases from V and 4 bases from J, the junction contained 1 base not matched to a gene. This chain's CDR3 is CASSLGDRDNEKLFF. CDR3 nucleotide sequence: TGCGCCAGCAGCTTGGGGGACAGGGATAATGAAAAACTGTTTTTT.

The J gene is TRBJ2-3, the V gene TRBV5-4, with 9 bases that match TRBD2. The CDR3 runs to 16 residues. CDR1 SGHNT and CDR2 YYREEE come from the germline V gene (reference sequence). V gave up 5 bases and J gave up 5 bases; unmatched junction bases: 12. The CDR3 sequence is CASRPDGGGAEDTQYF. The CDR3 DNA reads TGTGCCAGCAGGCCGGACGGCGGGGGGGCAGAAGATACGCAGTATTTT.

The chain links TRBV10-2 to TRBJ2-1; weak D call: TRBD2 (6 bases). CDR1 and CDR2 (germline): WSHSY, SAAADI. V lost 4 bases to trimming and J lost 8 bases, with 6 bases between them. CDR3 length: 11 residues. For the CDR3, the DNA is TGCGCCAGCAGTGGGAGGGATGAGCAGTTCTTC. Encoded protein: CASSGRDEQFF.

This clone was counted a few times. Written as DNA, the CDR3 is TGCGCCAGCAGCCATGGGGCCGGGACAGGGGGCTACGAGCAGTACTTC. The encoded protein is CASSHGAGTGGYEQYF. The V and J genes are TRBV4-3 and TRBJ2-7, with 11 bases identical to TRBD1. The CDR3 has 16 amino acids. V was pared by 3 bases and J by 3 bases, with 7 bases of the junction left unmatched. Germline CDR1 LGHNA, CDR2 YSLEER.

The chain couples TRBV6-4 to TRBJ1-6; no reliable D call. Trimming took 7 bases from V and 0 from J, leaving 19 bases between them. Germline V gives CDR1 MRHNA, CDR2 SNTAGT. The CDR3 extends over 18 amino acids. The CDR3 sequence: CASMRSGRRSSYNSPLHF. The DNA for the CDR3 is TGTGCCAGCATGAGGAGCGGGCGGAGGAGCTCCTATAATTCACCCCTCCACTTT.

This sequence joins TRBV29-1 and TRBJ1-1; 7 bases match TRBD1. Germline CDR1 reads SQVTM; CDR2 reads ANQGSEA. This CDR3 has 13 residues. Germline trimming cut 4 bases from V and 4 bases from J; bases unmatched to any gene: 6. CDR3 protein: CSVVKNRGTEAFF. For the CDR3, the DNA is TGCAGCGTTGTGAAGAACAGGGGCACTGAAGCTTTCTTT.

The gene calls are TRBV9 and TRBJ2-1; 8 positions match TRBD2. Germline CDR1 SGDLS, CDR2 YYNGEE. The CDR3 totals 15 residues. V was pared by 4 bases and J by 9 bases, with 12 bases of the junction left unmatched. The CDR3 loop reads CASSLRAGVATEQFF. The CDR3 DNA reads TGTGCCAGCAGCTTGCGAGCGGGAGTTGCTACTGAGCAGTTCTTC.

The chain couples TRBV5-1 to TRBJ1-2; no clear D. The germline V and J ends were trimmed by 4 bases and 3 bases, with 13 bases remaining between them. CDR3 length: 14 amino acids. Germline V gives CDR1 SGHRS, CDR2 YFSETQ. The CDR3 is CASSPLGFDYGYTF. For the CDR3, the DNA is TGCGCCAGCAGCCCCCTGGGCTTCGACTATGGCTACACCTTC.

Written as DNA, the CDR3 is TGTGCCTGGAGTGGTGGGAGTTACGAGCAGTACTTC. Translated: CAWSGGSYEQYF. J is TRBJ2-7 and V is TRBV30; D perhaps matches TRBD2 (5 bases). Trimming shortened V by 1 base and J by 4 bases, and 8 bases separated the two germline ends. Germline loops: CDR1 GTSNPN, CDR2 SVGIG (reference sequence). CDR3 length: 12 amino acids.

J is TRBJ1-1 and V is TRBV20-1; maybe TRBD1 (6 bases). Trimming shortened V by 7 bases and J by 11 bases, and 14 bases separated the two germline ends. This CDR3 spans 10 amino acids. CDR1 DFQATT and CDR2 SNEGSKA come from the germline V gene (reference sequence). CDR3 bases: TGCAGTGGGCGAGGACAGCCGGCTTTCTTT. Translating it yields CSGRGQPAFF.

This rearrangement joins TRBV10-3 to TRBJ2-1; 7 bases align to TRBD1. With 5 bases clipped from V and 5 bases from J, the junction kept 3 bases outside the gene matches. The CDR3 runs 13 residues. Germline CDR1 and CDR2: ENHRY and SYGVKD. CDR3 sequence reads: CAISLGQDNEQFF. The CDR3 DNA is TGTGCCATCAGTCTAGGACAGGACAATGAGCAGTTCTTC.